One and the same sample provided the 15 T cell receptor beta chains below, sequenced in a study of PD-1 blockade in classical Hodgkin lymphoma (TCRdb year 2020). Library preparation employed the immunoSEQ multiplex PCR assay. The table comes from immuneACCESS by way of TCRdb, which keeps in-frame sequences with V and J called. Part of the clones is missing from these tables; in studies checked, under half for an unresolved V gene and the rest for unknown reasons. The sample data list around 60,000 clones, and 70% to 90% of these were observed just once. The leading ten clones occupy about 5.8% of the sample. The sample's time point label, in plain terms: cycle 2 day 1 (C2D1) of nivolumab. All trial patients had relapsed after autologous stem cell transplantation, with cohorts A, B and C differing in prior brentuximab vedotin exposure. The sequences come from peripheral blood mononuclear cells (PBMCs), collected before the second cycle of nivolumab. The receptors shown here come from a human donor with classical Hodgkin lymphoma.

The chain joins TRBV7-2 to TRBJ1-6; D may be TRBD1 (6 bases). CDR1 SGHTA and CDR2 FQGNSA come from the germline V gene. The CDR3 covers 16 residues. V was shortened by 7 bases and J by 0 bases, with 13 bases between the two germline ends. This CDR3 reads CASKGEGSSYNSPLHF. In nucleotides, the CDR3 is TGTGCCAGCAAGGGGGAGGGGAGCTCCTATAATTCACCCCTCCACTTT.

The gene calls are TRBV6-6 and TRBJ1-2; D is uncertain. V lost 6 bases and J lost 5, with 16 bases in between. This CDR3 has 14 amino acids. Germline assignment: CDR1 MNHNY and CDR2 SVGAGI (reference sequence). DNA for the CDR3: TGTGCCAGCAGCTCCGACCCCTCCTTATATGGCTACACCTTC. Its protein is CASSSDPSLYGYTF.

This chain joins TRBV5-1 and TRBJ1-6; 7 nucleotides match TRBD1. The CDR3 loop spans 15 amino acids. Germline CDR1 is SGHRS and CDR2 is YFSETQ. V was clipped by 0 bases and J by 9 bases; unmatched bases: 6. This CDR3 reads CASSLDRGNLSPLHF. DNA of the CDR3: TGCGCCAGCAGCTTGGACAGGGGAAATCTTTCACCCCTCCACTTT.

The chain carries TRBV5-1 and TRBJ1-1; no definite D call. The V and J ends lost 4 bases and 5 bases respectively, with 6 bases between them. This CDR3 comprises 11 residues. Germline CDR1 reads SGHRS; CDR2 reads YFSETQ. The CDR3: CASSPGTEAFF. In DNA form, the CDR3 reads TGCGCCAGCAGCCCCGGTACTGAAGCTTTCTTT.

This rearrangement joins TRBV9 to TRBJ2-5, with a tentative D call TRBD2 (6 bases). Germline CDR1 is SGDLS and CDR2 is YYNGEE. This CDR3 region has 16 residues. V lost 4 bases, J lost 2 bases, and 18 bases lay in between. This CDR3 is CASSPTPGLDQETQYF. In DNA, the CDR3 is TGTGCCAGCAGCCCGACGCCGGGACTTGATCAAGAGACCCAGTACTTC.

This clone was detected a few times. CDR3 residues: CSVEGGHGYEQYF. As DNA, the CDR3 is TGCAGCGTTGAAGGGGGGCACGGCTACGAGCAGTACTTC. The chain joins TRBV29-1 to TRBJ2-7; TRBD1 might be the D (6 bases). The CDR3 length is 13 residues. Germline values: CDR1 SQVTM, CDR2 ANQGSEA. The germline V and J ends were trimmed by 1 base and 3 bases, with 10 bases remaining between them.

The rearrangement links TRBV30 to TRBJ1-6, with D maybe TRBD1 (6 bases). V lost 0 bases to trimming and J lost 6 bases, with 15 bases between them. Germline loops: CDR1 GTSNPN, CDR2 SVGIG (reference sequence). This CDR3 region has 16 residues. The CDR3 region is CAWSVAGVRANSPLHF. CDR3 sequence (DNA): TGTGCCTGGAGTGTGGCAGGGGTTCGGGCTAATTCACCCCTCCACTTT.

The CDR3 DNA reads TGCAGCGTCGAGGGACTGCCCTACGAGCAGTACTTC. It yields the protein CSVEGLPYEQYF. The V gene is TRBV29-1, the J gene TRBJ2-7; D possibly corresponds to TRBD2 (6 bases). CDR3 length: 12 residues. Germline values: CDR1 SQVTM, CDR2 ANQGSEA. The germline V and J ends were trimmed by 6 bases and 2 bases, with 11 bases remaining between them.

The gene calls are TRBV4-1 and TRBJ1-4, with D unresolved. The CDR3 spans 16 residues. Trimming shortened V by 0 bases and J by 0 bases, and 8 bases separated the two germline ends. Germline V gene sequence: CDR1 MGHRA, CDR2 YSYEKL. The CDR3 DNA is TGCGCCAGCAGCCAAGAAAGGTCCACAACTAATGAAAAACTGTTTTTT. Translation: CASSQERSTTNEKLFF.

This chain connects TRBV5-1 to TRBJ2-5, with D tentatively TRBD1 (6 bases). Germline assignment: CDR1 SGHRS and CDR2 YFSETQ. The V and J ends lost 0 bases and 4 bases respectively, with 13 bases between them. The CDR3 contains 15 residues. The CDR3 coding sequence is TGCGCCAGCAGCTTGGAGCAGGGGTCCAGAGAGACCCAGTACTTC. Its translation: CASSLEQGSRETQYF.

The CDR3 sequence: CAWSVDHYGYTF. CDR3 bases: TGTGCCTGGAGTGTAGATCACTATGGCTACACCTTC. The chain has TRBV30 and TRBJ1-2; no definite D call. The CDR3 spans 12 residues. Trimming stripped 0 bases from V and 3 bases from J, with 5 bases between. Germline loops: CDR1 GTSNPN, CDR2 SVGIG (reference sequence).

This chain connects TRBV19 to TRBJ2-5; D is possibly TRBD2 (6 bases). V lost 7 bases, J lost 3 bases, and 15 bases lay in between. The CDR3 has 14 amino acids. The germline gives CDR1 LNHDA, CDR2 SQIVND (reference sequence). The CDR3 sequence: CASTGARGKETQYF. For the CDR3, the DNA is TGTGCCAGTACTGGAGCTCGGGGGAAAGAGACCCAGTACTTC. Complete variable domain (other parts from reference TRBV19 and TRBJ2-5): DGGITQSPKYLFRKEGQNVTLSCEQNLNHDAMYWYRQDPGQGLRLIYYSQIVNDFQKGDIAEGYSVSREKKESFPLTVTSAQKNPTAFYLCASTGARGKETQYFGPGTRLLVL.

This clone came up a few times. The chain couples TRBV27 to TRBJ1-6; D remains ambiguous. This CDR3 spans 17 amino acids. Germline CDR1 is MNHEY and CDR2 is SMNVEV (reference sequence). Trimming shortened V by 3 bases and J by 0 bases, and 12 bases separated the two germline ends. DNA of the CDR3: TGTGCCAGCAGTTTGGTCAGGCCAAGCTCCTATAATTCACCCCTCCACTTT. The encoded protein is CASSLVRPSSYNSPLHF.

The V gene is TRBV6-6, the J gene TRBJ2-7; no clear D. Trimming took 5 bases from V and 2 from J, leaving 7 bases between them. Germline values: CDR1 MNHNY, CDR2 SVGAGI (reference sequence). This CDR3 contains 12 residues. The CDR3 coding sequence is TGTGCCAGCAGTCCTCAGACCTACGAGCAGTACTTC. Protein sequence: CASSPQTYEQYF.

The CDR3, as DNA: TGCGCCAGCAGCCCAACAGCTCCCTCCTACAATGAGCAGTTCTTC. Its protein is CASSPTAPSYNEQFF. This chain links TRBV4-1 with TRBJ2-1; no clear D. The V end lost 4 bases, the J end lost 0 bases, and 10 bases lay between the germline ends. The germline gives CDR1 MGHRA, CDR2 YSYEKL. This CDR3 region has 15 residues.